This T cell receptor (beta chain) appears in the sequencing data of a study of shared T cell receptors in the human thymus. Here immunoSEQ multiplex PCR was the method, and the copy in TCRdb shows in-frame clones only, minus some. The sample has 700,000 or so clones, approximately 83% seen once. Germline V gene lookup returns CDR1 SGHRS and CDR2 YFSETQ. The CDR3 runs to 17 residues. Trimming took off 2 bases at V and 0 bases at J, with 16 bases between the two ends. These sequences were also reported in another study, on human thymus T cells.

What was sequenced was thymocytes. This chain joins TRBV5-1 and TRBJ2-3, with D perhaps TRBD2 (6 bases). The clonotype originates from a girl in the first two years of life with a congenital heart defect. CDR3 bases: TGCGCCAGCAGCTTTGGGGTAGCGGATTCTAGCACAGATACGCAGTATTTT. Its translation: CASSFGVADSSTDTQYF.